The present T cell receptor (beta chain) was sequenced within a study of patients and donors after allogeneic stem cell transplantation. TCRdb reanalysed the RT-PCR reads using MiXCR and keeps one entry per CDR3 protein. The sample includes about 400,000 distinct CDR3 sequences, approximately 16% seen only once; the top ten take around 7.9%. The clonotype originates from a human donor who was either an allogeneic HSCT recipient or a stem cell or donor lymphocyte infusion donor (not recorded which). It is not recorded whose cells these are; they may come from a transplant donor. Sequenced material: blood, either unsorted or a sorted T cell fraction (not recorded which).

CDR3 amino acids: CSARDRHRGSTADTQYF. The DNA for the CDR3 is TGCAGTGCTAGAGATCGGCACCGAGGATCGACCGCAGATACGCAGTATTTT. The chain recombines TRBV20-1 with TRBJ2-3; D is uncertain. V gave up 0 bases and J gave up 4 bases, with 20 bases separating them. Germline-derived CDR1 and CDR2 are DFQATT and SNEGSKA (reference sequence). The CDR3 is 17 amino acids.